The source of this T cell receptor beta chain is a study of blood T cell repertoires in COVID-19. Study-wide background: Sites across the United States, Italy and Spain contributed samples from acute and convalescent COVID-19. The analysed material was cDNA or gDNA that came from T cells, B-cell-depleted T cells, or PBMCs.

Authors' analysis steps: Estimated nucleated cell counts came from reference gene primer amplification. This table comes from immunoSEQ multiplex PCR, and its TCRdb copy is limited to in-frame clones, with some not included. The V and J calls and clone size come from that table; D and trimming were worked out from the DNA. The profile shows about 47,000 clones, over 80% of them singletons. Looked up from germline, CDR1 is SGHVS and CDR2 is FQNEAQ. J was trimmed by 4 bases and V by 2 bases; bases with no gene match: 10. This CDR3 has 16 residues. The rearrangement links TRBV7-8 to TRBJ1-1; 7 bases fit TRBD1. The TCR sequence derives from a human donor with active COVID-19. The donor label of this sample is uncertain. The sequenced material came from peripheral blood. CDR3 DNA: TGTGCCAGCAGCTTAAACGACTATACAGGGGCCACTGAAGCTTTCTTT. This encodes CASSLNDYTGATEAFF. Drawing the rest from reference TRBV7-8 and TRBJ1-1, the complete variable domain is GAGVSQSPRYKVAKRGQDVALRCDPISGHVSLFWYQQALGQGPEFLTYFQNEAQLDKSGLPSDRFFAERPEGSVSTLKIQRTQQEDSAVYLCASSLNDYTGATEAFFGQGTRLTVV.